These T cell receptor beta chains were read from a single sample in a study of read filtering for tumor transcriptome and immune sequencing. TCRdb itself ran the reads through MiXCR, one entry per CDR3 protein. The sample holds 40,000 or so distinct CDR3 sequences; over 11% are singletons and the top ten take 5.5% to 8%. Sequencing was carried out using a population of CD138-negative cells sorted from bone marrow. Receptors originate from a donor older than 35 with multiple myeloma. Each CDR3 is given with its conserved first and last residue. The order of the fields is J gene, clone size, D gene, V gene, CDR3 DNA, CDR3 protein. The D gene is left open where the match is weak. Size is omitted from some rows. Given values are once, few, many or a class for expanded clones.

j_call: TRBJ2-5; clone_size: many; d_call: .; v_call: TRBV5-4; cdr3_nt: TGTGCCAGCAGCTTGTGGATGGGGGAGACCCAGTACTTC; cdr3_aa: CASSLWMGETQYF
j_call: TRBJ2-4; clone_size: many; d_call: .; v_call: TRBV5-1; cdr3_nt: TGCGCCAGCAGCTTGGAAGGGATAGCCAAAAACATTCAGTACTTC; cdr3_aa: CASSLEGIAKNIQYF
j_call: TRBJ2-5; clone_size: .; d_call: TRBD2; v_call: TRBV7-9; cdr3_nt: TGTGCCAGCAGCCGACCGGGACTAGCGGGGGGCCCTCAAGAGACCCAGTACTTC; cdr3_aa: CASSRPGLAGGPQETQYF
j_call: TRBJ2-2; clone_size: many; d_call: TRBD2; v_call: TRBV6-2/TRBV6-3; cdr3_nt: TGTGCCAGCAGTTATGCTAGCGGGGGGAACACCGGGGAGCTGTTTTTT; cdr3_aa: CASSYASGGNTGELFF
j_call: TRBJ2-2; clone_size: many; d_call: TRBD2; v_call: TRBV12-3/TRBV12-4; cdr3_nt: TGTGCCAGCAGTTTAGTGACTAGCGGTTACGTCACCGGGGAGCTGTTTTTT; cdr3_aa: CASSLVTSGYVTGELFF
j_call: TRBJ2-6; clone_size: many; d_call: .; v_call: TRBV19; cdr3_nt: TGTGCCAGTAAGGGACGACTCTCTGGGGCCAACGTCCTGACTTTC; cdr3_aa: CASKGRLSGANVLTF
j_call: TRBJ2-2; clone_size: many; d_call: TRBD2; v_call: TRBV5-1; cdr3_nt: TGCGCCAGCAGCATAGGACTAGCGGCGAACACCGGGGAGCTGTTTTTT; cdr3_aa: CASSIGLAANTGELFF
j_call: TRBJ1-4; clone_size: few; d_call: .; v_call: TRBV3-1; cdr3_nt: TGTGCCAGCAGCCAAGGACGGTTAGGTGAAAAACTGTTTTTT; cdr3_aa: CASSQGRLGEKLFF
j_call: TRBJ2-1; clone_size: many; d_call: TRBD2; v_call: TRBV7-2; cdr3_nt: TGTGCCAGCAGCTTAGAAGGGACTAGCGGGAGTGAGCAGTTCTTC; cdr3_aa: CASSLEGTSGSEQFF
j_call: TRBJ2-1; clone_size: medium-sized; d_call: TRBD2; v_call: TRBV5-4; cdr3_nt: TGTGCCAGCAGCTTGGGTAGCGGGGGTATTTACAATGAGCAGTTCTTC; cdr3_aa: CASSLGSGGIYNEQFF
j_call: TRBJ2-3; clone_size: many; d_call: TRBD1; v_call: TRBV5-1; cdr3_nt: TGCGCCAGCAGCCGCATGGACAGGAGCACAGATACGCAGTATTTT; cdr3_aa: CASSRMDRSTDTQYF
j_call: TRBJ2-3; clone_size: many; d_call: .; v_call: TRBV20-1; cdr3_nt: TGCAGTGCTATCGAGCAGGGAAGAGATACGCAGTATTTT; cdr3_aa: CSAIEQGRDTQYF
j_call: TRBJ2-1; clone_size: many; d_call: TRBD2; v_call: TRBV4-1; cdr3_nt: TGCGCCAGCAGACTGGGACTAGCGGGGGTTAATGAGCAGTTCTTC; cdr3_aa: CASRLGLAGVNEQFF
j_call: TRBJ1-1; clone_size: many; d_call: TRBD1; v_call: TRBV5-1; cdr3_nt: TGCGCCAGCAGACCGGGACAGGTTAACACTGAAGCTTTCTTT; cdr3_aa: CASRPGQVNTEAFF
j_call: TRBJ2-2; clone_size: many; d_call: .; v_call: TRBV12-3/TRBV12-4; cdr3_nt: TGTGCCAGCAGTCCCACTAGAAACACCGGGGAGCTGTTTTTT; cdr3_aa: CASSPTRNTGELFF
j_call: TRBJ2-7; clone_size: many; d_call: TRBD2; v_call: TRBV5-1; cdr3_nt: TGCGCCAGCACCCGGGGGGGCGGGAGAACTTCCTACGAGCAGTACTTC; cdr3_aa: CASTRGGGRTSYEQYF
j_call: TRBJ1-4; clone_size: medium-sized; d_call: .; v_call: TRBV7-9; cdr3_nt: TGTGCCAGCAGCTTGGGGAGGAATAATGAAAAACTGTTTTTT; cdr3_aa: CASSLGRNNEKLFF
j_call: TRBJ2-7; clone_size: many; d_call: .; v_call: TRBV28; cdr3_nt: TGTGCCAGCACCTCAGGGGGGGTTAACGAGCAGTACTTC; cdr3_aa: CASTSGGVNEQYF
j_call: TRBJ2-7; clone_size: .; d_call: .; v_call: TRBV30; cdr3_nt: TGTGCCTTGGAGGGCAATACGGGGGACGAGCAGTACTTC; cdr3_aa: CALEGNTGDEQYF
j_call: TRBJ2-1; clone_size: many; d_call: TRBD2; v_call: TRBV20-1; cdr3_nt: TGCAGTGCTAGAAGGTTCTTGCCTAGCGGGCCCTACAATGAGCAGTTCTTC; cdr3_aa: CSARRFLPSGPYNEQFF
j_call: TRBJ1-4; clone_size: many; d_call: TRBD1; v_call: TRBV12-3/TRBV12-4; cdr3_nt: TGTGCCAGCAGTGTACAGGGGGCAAGGCGGACTAATGAAAAACTGTTTTTT; cdr3_aa: CASSVQGARRTNEKLFF
j_call: TRBJ2-7; clone_size: many; d_call: TRBD1; v_call: TRBV5-1; cdr3_nt: TGCGCCAGCAGCCCCGGACAGGTTAGAAACGAGCAGTACTTC; cdr3_aa: CASSPGQVRNEQYF
j_call: TRBJ2-1; clone_size: many; d_call: .; v_call: TRBV20-1; cdr3_nt: TGCAGTGCCTTTTCGGTTAGCTCCTACAATGAGCAGTTCTTC; cdr3_aa: CSAFSVSSYNEQFF
j_call: TRBJ2-1; clone_size: few; d_call: .; v_call: TRBV6-2/TRBV6-3; cdr3_nt: TGTGCCAGTCTAAAACTAGCCTCCTACAATGGGCAGTTCTTC; cdr3_aa: CASLKLASYNGQFF
j_call: TRBJ1-1; clone_size: .; d_call: .; v_call: TRBV20-1; cdr3_nt: TGCAGTGCTAGAGATATGGGCACTGGAGCTTTTTTT; cdr3_aa: CSARDMGTGAFF
j_call: TRBJ2-7; clone_size: many; d_call: .; v_call: TRBV19; cdr3_nt: TGTGCCAGTAGTATCGGAGCAGGGGCCGCGAACGAGCAGTACTTC; cdr3_aa: CASSIGAGAANEQYF
j_call: TRBJ2-7; clone_size: many; d_call: TRBD1; v_call: TRBV9; cdr3_nt: TGTGCCAGCAGCGAGCGGGGACAGGGTGATCGCGCGTACTTC; cdr3_aa: CASSERGQGDRAYF
j_call: TRBJ1-5; clone_size: many; d_call: .; v_call: TRBV4-1; cdr3_nt: TGCGCCAGCAGCCAAGGTTTGGATCAGCCCCAGCATTTT; cdr3_aa: CASSQGLDQPQHF
j_call: TRBJ2-2; clone_size: many; d_call: .; v_call: TRBV5-5; cdr3_nt: TGTGCCAGCAGTCCGCTATTGAACACCGGGGAGCTGTTTTTT; cdr3_aa: CASSPLLNTGELFF
j_call: TRBJ2-7; clone_size: many; d_call: .; v_call: TRBV4-1; cdr3_nt: TGCGCCAGTAAAAGTAGCGGATCCTACGAGCAGTACTTC; cdr3_aa: CASKSSGSYEQYF
j_call: TRBJ1-5; clone_size: few; d_call: TRBD1; v_call: TRBV28; cdr3_nt: TGTGCCAGCAGTCTTAAACCCTTCTCAGGGGGAGGTCAGCCCCAGCATTTT; cdr3_aa: CASSLKPFSGGGQPQHF
j_call: TRBJ2-7; clone_size: many; d_call: .; v_call: TRBV6-1; cdr3_nt: TGTGCCAGCAGTGAAGTAAACGAGCAGTACTTC; cdr3_aa: CASSEVNEQYF
j_call: TRBJ2-1; clone_size: .; d_call: TRBD2; v_call: TRBV10-3; cdr3_nt: TGTGCCATCAGGGTTAGCGGGGACAATGAGCCGTTCTTC; cdr3_aa: CAIRVSGDNEPFF
j_call: TRBJ2-2; clone_size: many; d_call: TRBD2; v_call: TRBV6-1; cdr3_nt: TGTGCCAGCAGGATGAGCGGGAGGAACACCGGGGAGCTGTTTTTT; cdr3_aa: CASRMSGRNTGELFF
j_call: TRBJ2-3; clone_size: many; d_call: TRBD2; v_call: TRBV6-1; cdr3_nt: TGTGCCAGCAGTGAAGCGGTAGCGGGAGGCAGCCACACAGATACGCAGTATTTT; cdr3_aa: CASSEAVAGGSHTDTQYF
j_call: TRBJ1-5; clone_size: many; d_call: TRBD1; v_call: TRBV20-1; cdr3_nt: TGCAGTGCTAGAGATATGCGACAGGGGATTTGGCAGCCCCAGCATTTT; cdr3_aa: CSARDMRQGIWQPQHF
j_call: TRBJ2-1; clone_size: many; d_call: .; v_call: TRBV12-3/TRBV12-4; cdr3_nt: TGTGCCAGCAGTTCCCCAACACCTGAGCAGTTCTTC; cdr3_aa: CASSSPTPEQFF
j_call: TRBJ1-5; clone_size: .; d_call: TRBD1; v_call: TRBV28; cdr3_nt: TGTGCCAGCAACCCAGGGGGTGGGGATGGCAATCAGCCCCAGCATTTT; cdr3_aa: CASNPGGGDGNQPQHF
j_call: TRBJ2-5; clone_size: many; d_call: .; v_call: TRBV11-3; cdr3_nt: TGTGCCAGCAGAAAACGCCATGGAGAGACCCAGTACTTC; cdr3_aa: CASRKRHGETQYF
j_call: TRBJ2-7; clone_size: many; d_call: TRBD2; v_call: TRBV20-1; cdr3_nt: TGCAGCCTCTCCACCGGAACTAGCGGGAGAAACGAGCAGTACTTC; cdr3_aa: CSLSTGTSGRNEQYF
j_call: TRBJ2-5; clone_size: .; d_call: TRBD2; v_call: TRBV7-9; cdr3_nt: TGTGCCAACAGCCCCGGACTAGCGGAGCCTCGGGAGGCCCAGTACTTC; cdr3_aa: CANSPGLAEPREAQYF
j_call: TRBJ2-5; clone_size: .; d_call: .; v_call: TRBV14; cdr3_nt: TGTGCCAGCAGCCGACAGACGTACCAAGAGACCCAGTACTTC; cdr3_aa: CASSRQTYQETQYF
j_call: TRBJ2-1; clone_size: medium-sized; d_call: TRBD2; v_call: TRBV29-1; cdr3_nt: TGCAGCGTTGAACTAGCGGGAGCAAATGAGCAGTTCTTC; cdr3_aa: CSVELAGANEQFF
j_call: TRBJ2-7; clone_size: medium-sized; d_call: .; v_call: TRBV20-1; cdr3_nt: TGCAGTGCTAGCCAGACCGTGTCGAACGAGCAGTACTTC; cdr3_aa: CSASQTVSNEQYF
j_call: TRBJ1-5; clone_size: many; d_call: .; v_call: TRBV12-3/TRBV12-4; cdr3_nt: TGTGCCAGCAGTTACAGGGATGTCCAGCCCCAGCATTTT; cdr3_aa: CASSYRDVQPQHF
j_call: TRBJ1-3; clone_size: many; d_call: TRBD1; v_call: TRBV12-3/TRBV12-4; cdr3_nt: TGTGCCAGCAAGAGACAGGGACCTGGAAACACCATATATTTT; cdr3_aa: CASKRQGPGNTIYF
j_call: TRBJ2-1; clone_size: many; d_call: TRBD2; v_call: TRBV5-1; cdr3_nt: TGCGCCAGCAGCTTAACCGGACTAGCGGGTTTTTCCTACAATGAGCAGTTCTTC; cdr3_aa: CASSLTGLAGFSYNEQFF
j_call: TRBJ1-1; clone_size: many; d_call: .; v_call: TRBV30; cdr3_nt: TGTGCCTGGAGTGGACAGGTTCACGCTGAAGCTTTCTTT; cdr3_aa: CAWSGQVHAEAFF
j_call: TRBJ1-1; clone_size: many; d_call: .; v_call: TRBV29-1; cdr3_nt: TGCAGCGTTGGAAAGTCCGCGGGCACTGAAGCTTTCTTT; cdr3_aa: CSVGKSAGTEAFF
j_call: TRBJ2-5; clone_size: many; d_call: TRBD2; v_call: TRBV5-4; cdr3_nt: TGTGCCAGCTCCTTGGATCTAGCGGGTCGCGAAGAGACCCAGTACTTC; cdr3_aa: CASSLDLAGREETQYF
j_call: TRBJ1-3; clone_size: many; d_call: .; v_call: TRBV6-5; cdr3_nt: TGTGCCAGCAGTCTCGACAGATACTCTGGAAACACCATATATTTT; cdr3_aa: CASSLDRYSGNTIYF
j_call: TRBJ2-1; clone_size: .; d_call: .; v_call: TRBV7-9; cdr3_nt: TGTGCCAGCAGCCCACGGAGTACAGGGTGGTCCTCCTACAATGCGCAGTTCTTC; cdr3_aa: CASSPRSTGWSSYNAQFF
j_call: TRBJ2-3; clone_size: few; d_call: .; v_call: TRBV19; cdr3_nt: TGTGCCAGTAGTATTGGCATCCCAGATACGCAGTATTTT; cdr3_aa: CASSIGIPDTQYF
j_call: TRBJ1-5; clone_size: many; d_call: TRBD1; v_call: TRBV18; cdr3_nt: TGTGCCAGCTCACCTGGACAGGGCAATCAGCCCCAGCATTTT; cdr3_aa: CASSPGQGNQPQHF
j_call: TRBJ2-3; clone_size: .; d_call: .; v_call: TRBV12-3/TRBV12-4; cdr3_nt: TGTGCCAGCAGTGCCGGCGGGGGCCCAGATACGCAGTATTTT; cdr3_aa: CASSAGGGPDTQYF